This TCR beta chain was sequenced for a study of metastatic and nonmetastatic thyroid tumors. The wider study: Peripheral blood and tumor or nodule samples from malignant and benign thyroid patients were compared.

Every patient was untreated before thyroid surgery. CDR3 length: 15 amino acids. After removal of 5 bases from V and 8 bases from J, the junction contained 6 bases not matched to a gene. Per germline, CDR1 SNHLY and CDR2 FYNNEI. General study points: Significantly greater TCR beta diversity was reportedly found in malignant thyroid tumors than in benign nodules (in blood and tumor).

At least ten counts were recorded for this clone. Its target is not known. Per the study methods: The authors used CDR3 differences across clinicopathological groups to build a distant-metastasis classifier for papillary thyroid cancer. TCRdb ran MiXCR on the PCR reads. The V and J calls were not made by the authors but by TCRdb's processing. The table includes fewer than 20,000 clones, around 30% detected once. The sequenced sample consisted of tumor tissue. The clonotype originates from a female donor with papillary thyroid cancer or a benign thyroid nodule (not recorded which). Some clones in this sample may be carry-over from other donors' samples. The chain employs TRBV2 and TRBJ2-1, with 13 bases identical to TRBD2. The DNA of the CDR3 is TGTGCCAGCAGTACCGGGACTAGCGGGATTCATGAGCAGTTCTTC. It specifies CASSTGTSGIHEQFF.